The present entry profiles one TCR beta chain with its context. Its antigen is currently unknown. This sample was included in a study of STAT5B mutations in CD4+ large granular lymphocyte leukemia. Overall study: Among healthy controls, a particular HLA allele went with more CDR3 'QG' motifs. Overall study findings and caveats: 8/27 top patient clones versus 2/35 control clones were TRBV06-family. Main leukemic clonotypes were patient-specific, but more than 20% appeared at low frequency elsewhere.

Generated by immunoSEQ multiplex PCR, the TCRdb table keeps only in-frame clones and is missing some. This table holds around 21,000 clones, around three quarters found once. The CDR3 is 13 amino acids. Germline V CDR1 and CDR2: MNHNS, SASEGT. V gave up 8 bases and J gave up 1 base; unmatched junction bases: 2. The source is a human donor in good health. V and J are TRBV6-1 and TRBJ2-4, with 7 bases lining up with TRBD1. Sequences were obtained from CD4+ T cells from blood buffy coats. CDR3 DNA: TGTGCCAGCCTACAGGGGGCCAAAAACATTCAGTACTTC. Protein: CASLQGAKNIQYF.